What follows are 19 T cell receptor beta chains derived from one specimen sequenced in a study of blood T cell repertoires in COVID-19. Assay used: immunoSEQ multiplex PCR; TCRdb lists only in-frame clones, some missing. The repertoire holds a few hundred thousand clones, with about 85% as singletons. Sample: peripheral blood. Receptors originate from an elderly woman with COVID-19, enrolled during active disease.

The V and J genes are TRBV6-5 and TRBJ1-2; D perhaps matches TRBD1 (5 bases). Germline V gene lookup returns CDR1 MNHEY and CDR2 SVGAGI. The CDR3 has 14 residues. V lost 6 bases and J lost 8, with 19 bases in between. In DNA, the CDR3 is TGTGCCAGCAGACCCCGTGGGGGGGGTGAAGGCTACACCTTC. Its protein product is CASRPRGGGEGYTF.

This chain connects TRBV4-1 to TRBJ2-1, with 13 nucleotides matching TRBD2. The V and J ends lost 2 bases and 10 bases, in that order; junction bases with no gene match: 26. The CDR3 consists of 22 residues. Germline CDR1 is MGHRA and CDR2 is YSYEKL. CDR3: CASSQKGSGQMLLAGGAREQFF. CDR3 bases: TGCGCCAGCAGCCAAAAGGGAAGTGGACAGATGTTACTAGCGGGGGGGGCCCGAGAGCAGTTCTTC.

The rearrangement joins TRBV7-9 to TRBJ2-3; 8 bases map to TRBD2. The CDR3 spans 17 residues. The trim removed 0 bases at V and 2 bases at J, leaving 7 bases unmatched. Germline V gives CDR1 SEHNR, CDR2 FQNEAQ (reference sequence). The CDR3 sequence: CASSLAGAGGHTDTQYF. In DNA, the CDR3 is TGTGCCAGCAGCTTAGCAGGGGCGGGGGGCCACACAGATACGCAGTATTTT. The complete variable domain, with remaining parts taken from reference TRBV7-9 and TRBJ2-3, reads DTGVSQNPRHKITKRGQNVTFRCDPISEHNRLYWYRQTLGQGPEFLTYFQNEAQLEKSRLLSDRFSAERPKGSFSTLEIQRTEQGDSAMYLCASSLAGAGGHTDTQYFGPGTRLTVL.

The V call is TRBV11-3, the J call TRBJ2-5; D remains ambiguous. Germline CDR1 and CDR2: SGHNT and YENEEA. V lost 3 bases, J lost 4 bases, and 3 bases lay in between. The CDR3 is made up of 11 amino acids. The CDR3 nucleotides read TGTGCCAGCAGCTTCGGAGAGACCCAGTACTTC. This sequence encodes CASSFGETQYF.

The chain couples TRBV6-5 to TRBJ1-3, with D perhaps TRBD1 (5 bases). Germline V gene data show CDR1 as MNHEY and CDR2 as SVGAGI. V lost 0 bases and J lost 4, with 13 bases in between. The CDR3 totals 16 residues. In nucleotides, the CDR3 is TGTGCCAGCAGTTACTCGATTCAGGGCGTCGGAAACACCATATATTTT. Translated, it gives CASSYSIQGVGNTIYF.

Details on this clone: The same CDR3 also results from other DNA sequences found in this sample. The chain uses TRBV7-2 and TRBJ1-5; D unclear. V was shortened by 4 bases and J by 3 bases, with 4 bases between the two germline ends. CDR1 is SGHTA and CDR2 is FQGNSA in the germline V gene. This CDR3 contains 12 residues. Here the CDR3 reads CASSSLNQPQHF. DNA for the CDR3: TGTGCCAGCAGCTCTCTCAATCAGCCCCAGCATTTT.

The chain recombines TRBV6-5 with TRBJ1-4, with D maybe TRBD1 (6 bases). The germline V and J ends were trimmed by 10 bases and 7 bases, with 16 bases remaining between them. The V gene's germline CDR1 is MNHEY and CDR2 SVGAGI. CDR3 length: 13 amino acids. CDR3 loop: CATGGGLGEKLFF. CDR3 in DNA: TGTGCCACTGGGGGGGGGCTCGGTGAAAAACTGTTTTTT.

This sequence joins TRBV7-2 and TRBJ2-7, with TRBD1 matching 7 bases. The CDR3 spans 15 residues. J gave up 1 base and V 1 base, and 4 bases lay outside the gene matches. CDR1 and CDR2 from the germline V gene are SGHTA and FQGNSA. CDR3 DNA: TGTGCCAGCAGCTTAGGAGGGACAGTTTCCTACGAGCAGTACTTC. The encoded protein is CASSLGGTVSYEQYF. Based on the CDR3 plus reference TRBV7-2 and TRBJ2-7, the full variable domain is GAGVSQSPSNKVTEKGKDVELRCDPISGHTALYWYRQSLGQGLEFLIYFQGNSAPDKSGLPSDRFSAERTGGSVSTLTIQRTQQEDSAVYLCASSLGGTVSYEQYFGPGTRLTVT.

The V gene is TRBV28, the J gene TRBJ1-2; 7 positions agree with TRBD1. Germline V lookup: CDR1 MDHEN, CDR2 SYDVKM. The CDR3 has 14 residues. V was clipped by 6 bases and J by 5 bases; unmatched bases: 9. CDR3 DNA sequence: TGTGCCAGCAGCATAGACAGGGAGAGGTATGGCTACACCTTC. This encodes CASSIDRERYGYTF.

The CDR3 nucleotides read TGTGCCAGCAGTGATATTGTCTCCGGGAACCCCTACGAGCAGTACTTC. This sequence encodes CASSDIVSGNPYEQYF. The chain carries TRBV2 and TRBJ2-7; tentatively, D is TRBD2 (5 bases). The V end lost 3 bases, the J end lost 2 bases, and 17 bases lay between the germline ends. This CDR3 has 16 amino acids. Germline V lookup: CDR1 SNHLY, CDR2 FYNNEI.

This sequence joins TRBV19 and TRBJ1-2, with a possible D match to TRBD1 (6 bases). The CDR3 totals 15 residues. V lost 2 bases and J lost 2, with 12 bases in between. CDR1 is LNHDA, CDR2 SQIVND, per germline (reference sequence). The CDR3 region is CASSISRTVNYGYTF. DNA for the CDR3: TGTGCCAGTAGTATATCCAGGACAGTAAACTATGGCTACACCTTC. Full variable domain (outside the CDR3, taken from reference TRBV19 and TRBJ1-2): DGGITQSPKYLFRKEGQNVTLSCEQNLNHDAMYWYRQDPGQGLRLIYYSQIVNDFQKGDIAEGYSVSREKKESFPLTVTSAQKNPTAFYLCASSISRTVNYGYTFGSGTRLTVV.

This chain connects TRBV12-3 or TRBV12-4 to TRBJ1-1, with TRBD1 matching over 8 bases. The ends lost 6 bases at V and 5 bases at J; junction bases unmatched: 5. The CDR3 runs to 13 residues. The CDR3 reads CASRSGGRTEAFF. The CDR3, as DNA: TGTGCCAGCAGATCAGGGGGCAGGACTGAAGCTTTCTTT.

The chain has TRBV5-1 and TRBJ2-3; D gene uncertain. V lost 0 bases, J lost 2 bases, and 4 bases lay in between. CDR3 length equals 13 residues. The germline gives CDR1 SGHRS, CDR2 YFSETQ. CDR3 DNA sequence: TGCGCCAGCAGCTTGGTAAACACAGATACGCAGTATTTT. Amino acids: CASSLVNTDTQYF.

The chain links TRBV30 to TRBJ2-3; 9 nucleotides match TRBD2. The CDR3 sequence is 12 residues long. The J segment lost 14 bases and the V segment lost 2 bases, leaving 8 bases of the junction unmatched. Germline CDR1 GTSNPN, CDR2 SVGIG (reference sequence). In DNA form, the CDR3 reads TGTGCCTGGAGTCCGGGTCTAGCGGGGTCGTATTTT. This translates into CAWSPGLAGSYF.

The V call is TRBV18, the J call TRBJ2-7, with 9 bases fitting TRBD2. Looked up from germline, CDR1 is KGHSH and CDR2 is LQKENI. After removal of 6 bases from V and 6 bases from J, the junction contained 9 bases not matched to a gene. CDR3 length: 14 amino acids. The CDR3 loop is CASSQTGTSIEQYF. In nucleotides, the CDR3 is TGTGCCAGCTCTCAAACCGGGACTAGCATCGAGCAGTACTTC.

The chain employs TRBV5-1 and TRBJ2-2; a possible D gene is TRBD2 (6 bases). The CDR3 runs to 15 residues. Trimming pared 0 bases from V and 7 bases from J, leaving 13 bases between. Germline V gives CDR1 SGHRS, CDR2 YFSETQ. CDR3 in DNA: TGCGCCAGCAGCTTGGCCGGAGGGGCTGGCGGGGAGCTGTTTTTT. Protein product: CASSLAGGAGGELFF.

The gene calls are TRBV7-9 and TRBJ2-5; the D gene is possibly TRBD2 (6 bases). The germline V and J ends were trimmed by 1 base and 1 base, with 10 bases remaining between them. The CDR3 is 15 amino acids. Germline loops: CDR1 SEHNR, CDR2 FQNEAQ (reference sequence). This CDR3 is CASSLVAGTQETQYF. As DNA, the CDR3 is TGTGCCAGCAGCTTAGTCGCGGGGACCCAAGAGACCCAGTACTTC. Looking up the rest from reference TRBV7-9 and TRBJ2-5 gives the full variable domain: DTGVSQNPRHKITKRGQNVTFRCDPISEHNRLYWYRQTLGQGPEFLTYFQNEAQLEKSRLLSDRFSAERPKGSFSTLEIQRTEQGDSAMYLCASSLVAGTQETQYFGPGTRLLVL.

The chain joins TRBV6-5 to TRBJ1-5, with no clear D. This CDR3 spans 14 amino acids. CDR1 MNHEY and CDR2 SVGAGI come from the germline V gene. The V end lost 7 bases, the J end lost 5 bases, and 15 bases lay between the germline ends. The CDR3, as DNA: TGTGCCAGCATTAGAGACCATCGGGATCAGCCCCAGCATTTT. Its translation is CASIRDHRDQPQHF.

This sequence joins TRBV6-1 and TRBJ2-2, with 7 bases identical to TRBD1. CDR3 length: 15 amino acids. J gave up 4 bases and V 6 bases, and 8 bases lay outside the gene matches. CDR1 and CDR2 from the germline V gene are MNHNS and SASEGT. CDR3 protein: CASSSGTVGTGELFF. CDR3 bases: TGTGCCAGCAGCTCCGGGACAGTTGGCACCGGGGAGCTGTTTTTT.